The 3 T cell receptor beta chains reported below all come from one sample, sequenced in a study of CD8+CD57+ T cells in acquired aplastic anemia. Template material for TCR beta VDJ and CDR3 profiling consisted of genomic DNA. TCRdb redid the calling of the reads with MiXCR, one entry per CDR3 protein. The table records roughly 180,000 distinct CDR3 sequences, 46% of them present only once. Specimen: sorted CD4+, CD8+, or CD8+CD57+ T cells (not recorded which) from PBMCs. The receptor source for this set is a human donor in good health.

The rearrangement uses TRBV10-3 and TRBJ2-7; 11 nucleotides match TRBD1. CDR1 is ENHRY, CDR2 SYGVKD, per germline. This CDR3 has 13 residues. The J segment lost 5 bases and the V segment lost 4 bases, leaving 1 base of the junction unmatched. In DNA, the CDR3 is TGTGCCATCAGTGCGGGACAGGGGGACGAGCAGTACTTC. Its protein is CAISAGQGDEQYF.

There are many counts of this clonotype. The chain joins TRBV6-5 to TRBJ2-7; no reliable D call. Trimming removed 5 bases at V and 2 bases at J, with 13 bases between. Germline lookup yields CDR1 MNHEY and CDR2 SVGAGI. The CDR3 extends over 14 amino acids. The DNA for the CDR3 is TGTGCCAGCAGTAACCCAATGGCTCCCTACGAGCAGTACTTC. It specifies CASSNPMAPYEQYF.

This chain joins TRBV2 and TRBJ2-1, with 8 bases lining up with TRBD2. Gene TRBJ2-7 matches the end of the DNA better, so the J call may be wrong. The CDR3 is made up of 15 amino acids. Per the germline V gene, CDR1 is SNHLY and CDR2 is FYNNEI. The CDR3 loop reads CASWGRTSSYNEQYF. Here the CDR3 DNA reads TGTGCCAGTTGGGGAAGGACTAGCAGCTACAATGAGCAGTACTTC.